This T cell receptor beta chain appears in the sequencing data of a study of response to subunit inactivated influenza vaccine. Study outcomes and limitations: With each seasonal influenza vaccination, the authors suggested, few new T cells are recruited.

The CDR3 covers 15 residues. Germline V lookup: CDR1 SGHRS, CDR2 YFSETQ. The ends were cut back, 6 bases at V and 2 bases at J, with 17 bases in the middle. TCRdb redid the calling of the RT-PCR reads with MiXCR, one entry per CDR3 protein. This table has hundreds of thousands of distinct CDR3 sequences, approximately 15% appearing once. This clonotype was observed at least ten times. Its matching antigen is unknown. J is TRBJ2-5 and V is TRBV5-1; D is unclear. The receptor was isolated from a man in his forties or fifties who received an inactivated influenza vaccine. The sample here was PBMCs from blood, taken 14 to 15 days before vaccination. In nucleotides, the CDR3 is TGCGCCAGCACCCGGAGAGCCTTCCAACAAGAGACCCAGTACTTC. This codes for CASTRRAFQQETQYF.